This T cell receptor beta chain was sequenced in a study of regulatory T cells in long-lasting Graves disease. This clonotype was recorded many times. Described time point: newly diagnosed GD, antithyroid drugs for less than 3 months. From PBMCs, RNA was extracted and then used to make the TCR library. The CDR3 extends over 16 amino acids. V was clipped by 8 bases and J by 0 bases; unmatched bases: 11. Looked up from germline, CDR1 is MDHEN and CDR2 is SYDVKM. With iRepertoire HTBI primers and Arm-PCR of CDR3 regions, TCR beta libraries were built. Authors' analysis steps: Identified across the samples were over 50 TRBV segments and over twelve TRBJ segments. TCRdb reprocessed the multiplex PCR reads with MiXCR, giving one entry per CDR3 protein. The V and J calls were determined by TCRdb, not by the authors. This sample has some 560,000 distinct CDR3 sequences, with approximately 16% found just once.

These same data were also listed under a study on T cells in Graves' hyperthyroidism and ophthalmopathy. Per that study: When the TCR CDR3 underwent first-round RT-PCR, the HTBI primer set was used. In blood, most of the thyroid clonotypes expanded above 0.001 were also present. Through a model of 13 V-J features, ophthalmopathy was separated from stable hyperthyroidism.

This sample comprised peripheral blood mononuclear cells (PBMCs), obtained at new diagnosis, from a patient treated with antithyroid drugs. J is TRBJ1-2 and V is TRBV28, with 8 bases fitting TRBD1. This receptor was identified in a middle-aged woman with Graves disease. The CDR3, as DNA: TGTGCCAGCGGAAACCCGGGACAGGTGGCTAACTATGGCTACACCTTC. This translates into CASGNPGQVANYGYTF.